This is a list of T cell receptor beta chains from one sample in a study of blood T cell repertoires in COVID-19. Only in-frame clones appear in the TCRdb table, and some are missing; sequencing was by immunoSEQ multiplex PCR. Of 130,000 or so clones listed, 70% to 90% are singletons. The sequenced sample was peripheral blood. Every receptor here comes from a human donor in a cohort sampled during active COVID-19. The CDR3 runs from the conserved cysteine through the conserved F or W. Fields, in order: clone size, V gene, J gene, D gene, CDR3 protein, CDR3 DNA. The D gene is left open where the match is weak. Size is stated for part of the rows, as once, few or many counts, or as a class when the clone is expanded.

size: NA; V: TRBV5-4; J: TRBJ2-7; D: TRBD2; CDR3: CASSFSGGPYEQYF; DNA: TGTGCCAGCAGCTTCAGCGGGGGGCCCTACGAGCAGTACTTC
size: NA; V: TRBV6-5; J: TRBJ2-5; D: TRBD1; CDR3: CATKWRQGIETQYF; DNA: TGTGCCACCAAGTGGAGACAGGGGATAGAGACCCAGTACTTC
size: few; V: TRBV28; J: TRBJ2-1; D: NA; CDR3: CASSWTGKSYNEQFF; DNA: TGTGCCAGCAGTTGGACGGGGAAATCCTACAATGAGCAGTTCTTC
size: NA; V: TRBV5-1; J: TRBJ2-5; D: TRBD2; CDR3: CASSSGTPQETQYF; DNA: TGCGCCAGCAGCAGCGGGACGCCTCAAGAGACCCAGTACTTC
size: NA; V: TRBV5-4; J: TRBJ2-3; D: NA; CDR3: CASSLGTITDTQYF; DNA: TGTGCCAGCAGCTTGGGGACTATCACAGATACGCAGTATTTT
size: NA; V: TRBV5-1; J: TRBJ1-1; D: TRBD1; CDR3: CASTDRQGFGTEAFF; DNA: TGCGCCAGCACCGACAGACAGGGTTTCGGAACTGAAGCTTTCTTT
size: NA; V: TRBV12-3/TRBV12-4; J: TRBJ2-1; D: NA; CDR3: CASSSGSGKGQFF; DNA: TGTGCCAGCAGTTCTGGTTCAGGGAAAGGGCAGTTCTTC
size: NA; V: TRBV9; J: TRBJ1-6; D: TRBD1; CDR3: CASSATTGEDNSPLHF; DNA: TGTGCCAGCAGCGCGACGACAGGGGAGGATAATTCACCCCTCCACTTT
size: NA; V: TRBV4-1; J: TRBJ1-6; D: NA; CDR3: CASSKDLGGANSPLHF; DNA: TGCGCCAGCAGCAAAGATTTGGGGGGGGCGAATTCACCCCTCCACTTT
size: NA; V: TRBV14; J: TRBJ2-1; D: NA; CDR3: CASSRRRASPYNEQFF; DNA: TGTGCCAGCAGCCGCCGCCGGGCTAGCCCGTACAATGAGCAGTTCTTC
size: NA; V: TRBV29-1; J: TRBJ2-1; D: TRBD2; CDR3: CSVEDDASGRYNEQFF; DNA: TGCAGCGTTGAAGACGATGCTAGCGGGAGGTACAATGAGCAGTTCTTC
size: NA; V: TRBV7-9; J: TRBJ1-2; D: NA; CDR3: CASSREAYGYTF; DNA: TGTGCCAGCAGCAGGGAAGCCTATGGCTACACCTTC
size: NA; V: TRBV6-1; J: TRBJ1-2; D: TRBD1; CDR3: CASSEASRDRGWGGGYTF; DNA: TGTGCCAGCAGTGAAGCGAGCCGGGACAGGGGGTGGGGAGGTGGCTACACCTTC
size: NA; V: TRBV19; J: TRBJ1-6; D: NA; CDR3: CASSTYSRSYNSPLHF; DNA: TGTGCCAGTAGTACATACAGCCGCTCCTATAATTCACCCCTCCACTTT
size: NA; V: TRBV7-9; J: TRBJ1-1; D: NA; CDR3: CASSIRQENTEAFF; DNA: TGTGCCAGCAGCATAAGACAGGAGAACACTGAAGCTTTCTTT
size: NA; V: TRBV5-1; J: TRBJ2-2; D: TRBD1; CDR3: CASKSGTGSGELFF; DNA: TGCGCCAGCAAATCCGGGACAGGGTCCGGGGAGCTGTTTTTT
size: once; V: TRBV28; J: TRBJ2-4; D: TRBD1; CDR3: CASSPGGSAKNIQYF; DNA: TGTGCCAGCAGTCCAGGGGGCTCGGCCAAAAACATTCAGTACTTC
size: NA; V: TRBV28; J: TRBJ2-7; D: NA; CDR3: CASSLDSTSYEQYF; DNA: TGTGCCAGCAGTTTGGACAGCACCTCCTACGAGCAGTACTTC
size: NA; V: TRBV28; J: TRBJ1-5; D: NA; CDR3: CASSFYPQPQHF; DNA: TGTGCCAGCAGTTTTTATCCCCAGCCCCAGCATTTT
size: few; V: TRBV28; J: TRBJ1-5; D: TRBD1; CDR3: CASSFGTGGGLAQHF; DNA: TGTGCCAGCAGTTTTGGGACAGGGGGCGGGTTGGCCCAGCATTTT
size: NA; V: TRBV5-1; J: TRBJ2-5; D: TRBD2; CDR3: CASSLTSGGRQETQYF; DNA: TGCGCCAGCAGCTTGACTAGCGGGGGGCGGCAAGAGACCCAGTACTTC
size: NA; V: TRBV4-1; J: TRBJ1-1; D: NA; CDR3: CASSQVPGAGPEAFF; DNA: TGCGCCAGCAGCCAAGTTCCAGGGGCTGGTCCTGAAGCTTTCTTT
size: NA; V: TRBV28; J: TRBJ1-2; D: NA; CDR3: CASSPGNYGYTF; DNA: TGTGCCAGCAGTCCAGGGAACTATGGCTACACCTTC
size: NA; V: TRBV10-3; J: TRBJ2-2; D: NA; CDR3: CAISDLSKPGPREATGELFF; DNA: TGTGCCATCAGTGACCTCTCGAAGCCGGGGCCGAGGGAGGCTACCGGGGAGCTGTTTTTT
size: NA; V: TRBV5-4; J: TRBJ2-2; D: NA; CDR3: CASSLRTTNTGELFF; DNA: TGTGCCAGCAGCTTGAGGACTACGAACACCGGGGAGCTGTTTTTT
size: NA; V: TRBV18; J: TRBJ2-5; D: NA; CDR3: CASSPGQNGETQYF; DNA: TGTGCCAGCTCCCCGGGACAAAACGGCGAGACCCAGTACTTC
size: NA; V: TRBV5-6; J: TRBJ2-7; D: TRBD2; CDR3: CASGPTSGYEQYF; DNA: TGTGCCAGCGGCCCGACTAGCGGCTACGAGCAGTACTTC
size: NA; V: TRBV6-2/TRBV6-3; J: TRBJ1-5; D: TRBD1; CDR3: CASSRLLQGASNQPQHF; DNA: TGTGCCAGCAGTCGCCTCCTACAGGGGGCCTCCAATCAGCCCCAGCATTTT
size: NA; V: TRBV5-5; J: TRBJ2-2; D: NA; CDR3: CASSVTGTGELFF; DNA: TGTGCCAGCAGCGTGACAGGTACCGGGGAGCTGTTTTTT
size: NA; V: TRBV16; J: TRBJ1-1; D: NA; CDR3: CASSTQGTLNTEAFF; DNA: TGTGCCAGCAGCACACAGGGAACTCTGAACACTGAAGCTTTCTTT
size: NA; V: TRBV4-2; J: TRBJ2-1; D: TRBD2; CDR3: CASSLLGAGAGYNEQFF; DNA: TGTGCCAGCAGCCTTCTTGGCGCGGGAGCGGGCTACAATGAGCAGTTCTTC
size: NA; V: TRBV11-1; J: TRBJ1-1; D: TRBD1; CDR3: CASSFQGGQLNTEAFF; DNA: TGTGCCAGCAGTTTCCAGGGGGGACAACTCAACACTGAAGCTTTCTTT
size: NA; V: TRBV7-2; J: TRBJ2-4; D: NA; CDR3: CASSLRGLQNIQYF; DNA: TGTGCCAGCAGCTTACGGGGGTTACAAAACATTCAGTACTTC
size: many; V: TRBV10-3; J: TRBJ2-1; D: TRBD2; CDR3: CAISESVASGDNEQFF; DNA: TGTGCCATCAGTGAGTCGGTGGCTAGCGGGGACAATGAGCAGTTCTTC
size: many; V: TRBV2; J: TRBJ1-2; D: TRBD1; CDR3: CASKGALDRGEYGYTF; DNA: TGTGCCAGCAAAGGTGCTTTGGACAGGGGCGAGTATGGCTACACCTTC
size: NA; V: TRBV7-8; J: TRBJ1-2; D: TRBD1; CDR3: CASSLIDDRGAGGGYTF; DNA: TGTGCCAGCAGCTTAATAGATGACAGGGGGGCGGGTGGTGGCTACACCTTC
size: NA; V: TRBV7-8; J: TRBJ2-2; D: TRBD2; CDR3: CASSSQGSGGAGELFF; DNA: TGTGCCAGCAGCTCGCAGGGTAGCGGGGGGGCCGGGGAGCTGTTTTTT
size: NA; V: TRBV3-1/TRBV3-2; J: TRBJ2-5; D: TRBD2; CDR3: CASSQVLGLQTGTSGSGTQYF; DNA: TGTGCCAGCAGCCAAGTACTTGGACTGCAGACGGGGACTAGCGGGAGCGGGACCCAGTACTTC
size: NA; V: TRBV18; J: TRBJ2-3; D: NA; CDR3: CASSPPDYLLGVTQYF; DNA: TGTGCCAGCTCACCACCGGACTACCTCCTGGGTGTTACGCAGTATTTT
size: NA; V: TRBV18; J: TRBJ2-7; D: TRBD1; CDR3: CASSLFRDREHEQYF; DNA: TGTGCCAGCTCACTTTTCCGGGACAGGGAGCACGAGCAGTACTTC
size: NA; V: TRBV12-3/TRBV12-4; J: TRBJ1-2; D: TRBD1; CDR3: CASSKGTAEHF; DNA: TGTGCCAGCAGTAAAGGGACAGCCGAGCACTTC
size: NA; V: TRBV7-9; J: TRBJ2-5; D: NA; CDR3: CASSFSLDSLKKETQYF; DNA: TGTGCCAGCAGCTTTTCACTAGATTCCCTAAAAAAAGAGACCCAGTACTTC
size: NA; V: TRBV6-5; J: TRBJ1-3; D: NA; CDR3: CASTPDPLSGNTIYF; DNA: TGTGCCAGCACGCCAGATCCTCTCTCTGGAAACACCATATATTTT
size: NA; V: TRBV4-1; J: TRBJ2-1; D: TRBD2; CDR3: CASSQVSGADEQFF; DNA: TGCGCCAGCAGCCAAGTTAGCGGGGCCGATGAGCAGTTCTTC
size: NA; V: TRBV3-1/TRBV3-2; J: TRBJ2-7; D: NA; CDR3: CASSQGARGSYEQYF; DNA: TGTGCCAGCAGCCAAGGGGCCCGGGGGTCCTACGAGCAGTACTTC
size: NA; V: TRBV28; J: TRBJ1-2; D: TRBD1; CDR3: CASSPRDRVGGYTF; DNA: TGTGCCAGCAGTCCGCGGGACAGGGTAGGCGGCTACACCTTC
size: NA; V: TRBV9; J: TRBJ2-2; D: TRBD2; CDR3: CASSAPRRGTSAGELFF; DNA: TGTGCCAGCAGCGCACCCCGCCGCGGGACTAGTGCCGGGGAGCTGTTTTTT
size: NA; V: TRBV5-4; J: TRBJ2-7; D: TRBD1; CDR3: CASSVPTGGSYEQYF; DNA: TGTGCCAGCAGCGTACCCACAGGGGGGTCCTACGAGCAGTACTTC
size: once; V: TRBV30; J: TRBJ1-1; D: NA; CDR3: CAWSAIIQGREAFF; DNA: TGTGCCTGGAGTGCGATCATACAGGGTCGTGAAGCTTTCTTT
size: NA; V: TRBV30; J: TRBJ2-7; D: NA; CDR3: CAWSDTYYEQYF; DNA: TGTGCCTGGAGCGACACATACTACGAGCAGTACTTC
size: few; V: TRBV28; J: TRBJ2-7; D: NA; CDR3: CASSFRYEQYF; DNA: TGTGCCAGCAGTTTCCGCTACGAGCAGTACTTC
size: NA; V: TRBV28; J: TRBJ1-2; D: NA; CDR3: CASSLRGQTGQRRGYTF; DNA: TGTGCCAGCAGTTTACGGGGCCAGACAGGCCAACGGAGGGGCTACACCTTC
size: NA; V: TRBV7-9; J: TRBJ2-3; D: NA; CDR3: CASSFEDTQYF; DNA: TGTGCCAGCAGCTTTGAGGATACGCAGTATTTT
size: NA; V: TRBV5-1; J: TRBJ2-3; D: TRBD1; CDR3: CASSLSDRGRADTQYF; DNA: TGCGCCAGCAGCCTTTCGGACAGGGGGCGCGCAGATACGCAGTATTTT